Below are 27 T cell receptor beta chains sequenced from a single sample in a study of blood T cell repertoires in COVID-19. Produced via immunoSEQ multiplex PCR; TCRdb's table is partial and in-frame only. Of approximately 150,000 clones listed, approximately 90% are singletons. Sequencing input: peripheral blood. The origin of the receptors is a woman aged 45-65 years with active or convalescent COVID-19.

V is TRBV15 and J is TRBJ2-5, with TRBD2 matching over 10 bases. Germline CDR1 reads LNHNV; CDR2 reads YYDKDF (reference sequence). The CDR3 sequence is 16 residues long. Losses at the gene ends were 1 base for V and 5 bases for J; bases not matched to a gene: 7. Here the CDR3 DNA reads TGTGCCACCAGCAGAGTAGCGGGGGGCGAGGGGGAGACCCAGTACTTC. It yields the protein CATSRVAGGEGETQYF.

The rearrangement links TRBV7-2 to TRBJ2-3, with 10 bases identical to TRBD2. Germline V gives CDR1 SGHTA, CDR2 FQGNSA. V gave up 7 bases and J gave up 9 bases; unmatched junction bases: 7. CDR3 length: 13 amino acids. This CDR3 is CASKKLAGPTQYF. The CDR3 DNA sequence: TGTGCCAGCAAAAAACTAGCGGGGCCAACGCAGTATTTT.

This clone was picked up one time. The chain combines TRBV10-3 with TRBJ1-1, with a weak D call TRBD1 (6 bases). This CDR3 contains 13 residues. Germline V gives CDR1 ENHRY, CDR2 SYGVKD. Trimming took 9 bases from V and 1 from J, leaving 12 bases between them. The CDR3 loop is CAIRTAENTEAFF. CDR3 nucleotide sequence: TGTGCCATTAGGACAGCAGAGAACACTGAAGCTTTCTTT.

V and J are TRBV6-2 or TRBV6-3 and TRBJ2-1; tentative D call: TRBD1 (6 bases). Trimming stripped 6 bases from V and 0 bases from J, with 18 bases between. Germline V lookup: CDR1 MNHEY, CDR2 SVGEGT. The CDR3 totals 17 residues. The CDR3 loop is CASSPSLGQSSYNEQFF. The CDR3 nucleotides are TGTGCCAGCAGCCCCTCGTTAGGACAGAGCTCCTACAATGAGCAGTTCTTC.

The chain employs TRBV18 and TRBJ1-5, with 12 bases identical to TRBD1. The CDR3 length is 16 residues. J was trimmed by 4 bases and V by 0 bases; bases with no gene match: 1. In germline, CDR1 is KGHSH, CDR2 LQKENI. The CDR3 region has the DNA TGTGCCAGCTCACCACCGGGACAGGGGGCAAATCAGCCCCAGCATTTT. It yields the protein CASSPPGQGANQPQHF. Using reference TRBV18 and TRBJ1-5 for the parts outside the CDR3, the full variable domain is NAGVMQNPRHLVRRRGQEARLRCSPMKGHSHVYWYRQLPEEGLKFMVYLQKENIIDESGMPKERFSAEFPKEGPSILRIQQVVRGDSAAYFCASSPPGQGANQPQHFGDGTRLSIL.

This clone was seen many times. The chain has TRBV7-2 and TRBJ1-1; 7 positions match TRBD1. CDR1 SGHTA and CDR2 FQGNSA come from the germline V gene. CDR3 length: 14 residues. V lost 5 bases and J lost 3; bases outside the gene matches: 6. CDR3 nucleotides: TGTGCCAGCAGCGGGACCGGACAGGACACTGAAGCTTTCTTT. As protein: CASSGTGQDTEAFF.

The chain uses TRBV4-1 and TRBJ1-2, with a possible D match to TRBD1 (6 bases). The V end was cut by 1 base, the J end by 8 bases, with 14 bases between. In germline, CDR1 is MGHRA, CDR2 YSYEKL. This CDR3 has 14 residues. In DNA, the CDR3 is TGCGCCAGCAGCCAAGGTACAGGGTCTCGGGGCTACACCTTC. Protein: CASSQGTGSRGYTF.

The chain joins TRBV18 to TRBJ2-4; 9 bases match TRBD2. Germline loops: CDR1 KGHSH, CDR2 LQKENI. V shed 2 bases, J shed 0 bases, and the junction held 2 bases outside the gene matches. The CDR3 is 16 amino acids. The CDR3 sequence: CASSPAGGLAKNIQYF. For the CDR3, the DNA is TGTGCCAGCTCACCAGCGGGGGGGTTAGCCAAAAACATTCAGTACTTC. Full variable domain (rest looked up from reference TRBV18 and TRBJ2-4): NAGVMQNPRHLVRRRGQEARLRCSPMKGHSHVYWYRQLPEEGLKFMVYLQKENIIDESGMPKERFSAEFPKEGPSILRIQQVVRGDSAAYFCASSPAGGLAKNIQYFGAGTRLSVL.

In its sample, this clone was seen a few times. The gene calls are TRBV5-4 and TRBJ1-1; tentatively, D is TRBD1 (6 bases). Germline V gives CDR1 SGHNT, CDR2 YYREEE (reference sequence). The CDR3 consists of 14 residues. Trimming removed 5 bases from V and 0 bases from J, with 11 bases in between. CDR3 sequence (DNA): TGTGCCAGCAGTTCAGGGGAGATGAACACTGAAGCTTTCTTT. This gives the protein CASSSGEMNTEAFF. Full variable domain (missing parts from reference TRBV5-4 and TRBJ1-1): ETGVTQSPTHLIKTRGQQVTLRCSSQSGHNTVSWYQQALGQGPQFIFQYYREEENGRGNFPPRFSGLQFPNYSSELNVNALELDDSALYLCASSSGEMNTEAFFGQGTRLTVV.

CDR3 region: CASSLTVNYGYTF. CDR3 nucleotide sequence: TGTGCCAGCAGTTTAACAGTCAACTATGGCTACACCTTC. The chain carries TRBV27 and TRBJ1-2; D remains unclear. Germline V lookup: CDR1 MNHEY, CDR2 SMNVEV (reference sequence). Trimming cost V 2 bases and J 2 bases, with 6 bases left between them. The CDR3 runs to 13 residues.

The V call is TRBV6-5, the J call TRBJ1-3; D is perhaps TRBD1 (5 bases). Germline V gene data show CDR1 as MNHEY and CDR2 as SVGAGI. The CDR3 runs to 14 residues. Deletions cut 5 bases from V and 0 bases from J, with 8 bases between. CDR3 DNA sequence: TGTGCCAGCAGTCTCGGGGGCTCTGGAAACACCATATATTTT. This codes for CASSLGGSGNTIYF.

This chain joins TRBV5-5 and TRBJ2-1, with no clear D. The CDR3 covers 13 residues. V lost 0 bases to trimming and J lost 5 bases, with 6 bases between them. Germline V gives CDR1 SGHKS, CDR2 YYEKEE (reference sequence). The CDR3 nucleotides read TGTGCCAGCAGCTTGGTTCTAAACAATGAGCAGTTCTTC. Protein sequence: CASSLVLNNEQFF.

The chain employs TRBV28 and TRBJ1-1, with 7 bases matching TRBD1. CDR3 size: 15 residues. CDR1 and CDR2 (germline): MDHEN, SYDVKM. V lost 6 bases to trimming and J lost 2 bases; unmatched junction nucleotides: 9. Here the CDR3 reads CASRTGTVLNTEAFF. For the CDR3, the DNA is TGTGCCAGCAGAACCGGGACAGTATTAAACACTGAAGCTTTCTTT.

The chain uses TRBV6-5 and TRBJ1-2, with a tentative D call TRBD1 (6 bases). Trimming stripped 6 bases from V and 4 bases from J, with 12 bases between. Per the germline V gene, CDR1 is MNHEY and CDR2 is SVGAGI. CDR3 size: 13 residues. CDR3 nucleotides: TGTGCCAGCAGCTTCACAGGGTTCTATGGCTACACCTTC. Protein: CASSFTGFYGYTF.

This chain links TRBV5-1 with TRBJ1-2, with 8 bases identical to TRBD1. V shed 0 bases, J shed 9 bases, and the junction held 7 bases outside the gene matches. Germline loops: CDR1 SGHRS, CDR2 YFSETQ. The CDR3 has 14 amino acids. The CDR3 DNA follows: TGCGCCAGCAGCTTGGGACGACAGGGGAGCCGCTACACCTTC. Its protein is CASSLGRQGSRYTF.

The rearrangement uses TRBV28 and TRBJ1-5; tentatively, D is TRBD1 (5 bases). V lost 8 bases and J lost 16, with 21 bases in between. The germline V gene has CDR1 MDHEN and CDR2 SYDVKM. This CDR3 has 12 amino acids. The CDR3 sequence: CASGALGEVEHF. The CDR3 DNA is TGTGCCAGCGGTGCCTTGGGGGAGGTTGAACATTTT. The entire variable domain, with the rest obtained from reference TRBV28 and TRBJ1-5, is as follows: DVKVTQSSRYLVKRTGEKVFLECVQDMDHENMFWYRQDPGLGLRLIYFSYDVKMKEKGDIPEGYSVSREKKERFSLILESASTNQTSMYLCASGALGEVEHFGDGTRLSIL.

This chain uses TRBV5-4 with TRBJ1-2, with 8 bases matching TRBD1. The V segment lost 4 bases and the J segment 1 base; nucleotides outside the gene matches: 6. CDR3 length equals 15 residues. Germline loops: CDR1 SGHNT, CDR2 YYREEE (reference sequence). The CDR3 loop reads CASSDHGQGNYGYTF. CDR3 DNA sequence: TGTGCCAGCAGCGACCATGGACAGGGTAACTATGGCTACACCTTC. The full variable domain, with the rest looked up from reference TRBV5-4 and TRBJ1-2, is ETGVTQSPTHLIKTRGQQVTLRCSSQSGHNTVSWYQQALGQGPQFIFQYYREEENGRGNFPPRFSGLQFPNYSSELNVNALELDDSALYLCASSDHGQGNYGYTFGSGTRLTVV.

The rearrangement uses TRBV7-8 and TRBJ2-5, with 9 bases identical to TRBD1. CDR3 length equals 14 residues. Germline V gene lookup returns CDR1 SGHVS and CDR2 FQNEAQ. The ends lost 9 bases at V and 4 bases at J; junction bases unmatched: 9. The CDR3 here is CASRVGTGRETQYF. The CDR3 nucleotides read TGTGCCAGTAGAGTCGGGACAGGGAGAGAGACCCAGTACTTC.

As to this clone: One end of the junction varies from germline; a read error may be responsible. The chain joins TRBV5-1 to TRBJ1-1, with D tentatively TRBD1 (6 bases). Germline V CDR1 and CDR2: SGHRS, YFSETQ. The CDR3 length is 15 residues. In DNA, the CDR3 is TGCGCCAGCCGCTTGGACAGTGTGGCCAACACTGAAGCTTTCTTT. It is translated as CASRLDSVANTEAFF.

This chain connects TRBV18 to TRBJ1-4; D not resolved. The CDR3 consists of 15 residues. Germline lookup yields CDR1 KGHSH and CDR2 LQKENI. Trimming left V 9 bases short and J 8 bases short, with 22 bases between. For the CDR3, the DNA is TGTGCCAGTCACGTTCCGGGGAGAAAAGGGGAAAAACTGTTTTTT. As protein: CASHVPGRKGEKLFF.

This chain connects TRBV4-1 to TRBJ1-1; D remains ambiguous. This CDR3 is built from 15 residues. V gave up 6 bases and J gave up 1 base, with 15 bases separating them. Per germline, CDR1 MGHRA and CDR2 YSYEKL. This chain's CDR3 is CASSSGEPANTEAFF. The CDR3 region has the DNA TGCGCCAGCAGTTCCGGAGAACCCGCGAACACTGAAGCTTTCTTT.

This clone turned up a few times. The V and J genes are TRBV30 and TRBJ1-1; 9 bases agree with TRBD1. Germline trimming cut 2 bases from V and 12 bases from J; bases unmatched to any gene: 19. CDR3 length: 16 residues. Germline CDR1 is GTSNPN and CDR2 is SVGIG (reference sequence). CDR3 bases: TGTGCCTGGAGTCCGTACAGGGGGCAAAACCCAAAGGGTACTTTCTTT. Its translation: CAWSPYRGQNPKGTFF.

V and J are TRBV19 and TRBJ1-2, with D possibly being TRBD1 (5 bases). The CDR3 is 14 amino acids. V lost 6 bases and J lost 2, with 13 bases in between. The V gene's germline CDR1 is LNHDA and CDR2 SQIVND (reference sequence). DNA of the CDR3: TGTGCCAGTAGGACGGCCCAGGGCAACTATGGCTACACCTTC. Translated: CASRTAQGNYGYTF.

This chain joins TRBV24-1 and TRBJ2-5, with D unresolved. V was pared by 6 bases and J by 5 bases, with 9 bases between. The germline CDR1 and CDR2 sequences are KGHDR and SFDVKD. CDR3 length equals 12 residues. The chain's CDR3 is CATSQARETQYF. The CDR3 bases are TGTGCCACCAGTCAAGCGCGGGAGACCCAGTACTTC.

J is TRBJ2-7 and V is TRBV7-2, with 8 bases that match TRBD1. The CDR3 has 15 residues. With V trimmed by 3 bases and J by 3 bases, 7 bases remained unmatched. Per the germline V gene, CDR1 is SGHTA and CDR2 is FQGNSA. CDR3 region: CASSFTRTGIYEQYF. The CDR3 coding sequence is TGTGCCAGCAGCTTCACTAGGACAGGGATCTACGAGCAGTACTTC.

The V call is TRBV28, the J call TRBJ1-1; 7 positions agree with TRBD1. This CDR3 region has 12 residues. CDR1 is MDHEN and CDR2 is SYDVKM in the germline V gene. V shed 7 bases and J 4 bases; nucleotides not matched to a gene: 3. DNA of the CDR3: TGTGCCAGCAATTACAGGGGCACTGAAGCTTTCTTT. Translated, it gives CASNYRGTEAFF.

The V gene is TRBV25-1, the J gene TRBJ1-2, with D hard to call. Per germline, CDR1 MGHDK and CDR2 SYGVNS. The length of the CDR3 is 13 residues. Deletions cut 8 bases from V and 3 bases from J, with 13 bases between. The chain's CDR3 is CASPARRDYGYTF. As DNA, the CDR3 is TGTGCCAGCCCCGCCCGACGGGACTATGGCTACACCTTC.